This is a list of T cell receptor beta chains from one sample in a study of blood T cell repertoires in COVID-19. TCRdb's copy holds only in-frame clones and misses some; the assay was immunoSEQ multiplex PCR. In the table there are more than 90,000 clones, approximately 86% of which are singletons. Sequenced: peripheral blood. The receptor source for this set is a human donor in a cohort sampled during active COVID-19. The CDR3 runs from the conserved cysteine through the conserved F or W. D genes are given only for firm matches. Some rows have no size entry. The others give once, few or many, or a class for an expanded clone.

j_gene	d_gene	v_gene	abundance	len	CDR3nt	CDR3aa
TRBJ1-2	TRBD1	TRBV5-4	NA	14	TGTGCCAGCAGCACGCCGGGACAGGGCGACGGCTACACCTTC	CASSTPGQGDGYTF
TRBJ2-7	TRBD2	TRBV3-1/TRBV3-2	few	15	TGTGCCAGCAGCCTAAGGGGACTAGCGGGGGTAGAGCAGTACTTC	CASSLRGLAGVEQYF
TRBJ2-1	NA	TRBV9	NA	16	TGTGCCAGCAGCGTGATCACCGGCGACACTTACAATGAGCAGTTCTTC	CASSVITGDTYNEQFF
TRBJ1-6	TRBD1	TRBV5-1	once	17	TGCGCCAGCAGCTTGGTAAGAAGGGACAGGGATAATTCACCCCTCCACTTT	CASSLVRRDRDNSPLHF
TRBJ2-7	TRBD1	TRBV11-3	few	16	TGTGCCAGCAGCTCGTTGCCGGGACAGGGGAATCACGAGCAGTACTTC	CASSSLPGQGNHEQYF
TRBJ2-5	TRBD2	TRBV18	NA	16	TGTGCCAGCTCACCACCTAGCGGGGGGGCAGGAGAGACCCAGTACTTC	CASSPPSGGAGETQYF
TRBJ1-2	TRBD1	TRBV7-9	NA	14	TGTGCCAGCAGCCCCAAGGACAGGGCGGAGGGCTACACCTTC	CASSPKDRAEGYTF
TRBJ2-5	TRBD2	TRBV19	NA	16	TGTGCCAGTAGTATATCCCGAGCGGGAGGTAGGGAGACCCAGTACTTC	CASSISRAGGRETQYF
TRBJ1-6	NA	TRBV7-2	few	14	TGTGCCAGCAGCCCTCCGGGGTATAATTCACCCCTCCACTTT	CASSPPGYNSPLHF
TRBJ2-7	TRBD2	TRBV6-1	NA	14	TGTGCCAGCAGTGAAGGACTAGCTAGCTACGAGCAGTACTTC	CASSEGLASYEQYF
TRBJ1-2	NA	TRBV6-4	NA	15	TGTGCCAGCAGTTCAGAGGCAGCAGCTAACTATGGCTACACCTTC	CASSSEAAANYGYTF
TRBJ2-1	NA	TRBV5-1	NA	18	TGCGCCAGCAGCTTGGGGCCCTCGGGGGTCAGCTCCTACAATGAGCAGTTCTTC	CASSLGPSGVSSYNEQFF
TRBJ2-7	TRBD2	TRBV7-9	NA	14	TGTGCCAGCAGCTTAAGCGGGGAAGGACGCGAGCAGTACTTC	CASSLSGEGREQYF
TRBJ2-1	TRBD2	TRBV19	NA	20	TGTGCCAGTAGTATCGACGGCAGGGCTAGCGGATGGAGCTCCTACAATGAGCAGTTCTTC	CASSIDGRASGWSSYNEQFF
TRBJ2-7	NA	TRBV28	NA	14	TGTGCCAGCAGTTGGTCGGGAGCCACCTACGAGCAGTACTTC	CASSWSGATYEQYF
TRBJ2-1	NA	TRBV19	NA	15	TGTGCCAGTAATCAGGACCGAGGGTCCTACAATGAGCAGTTCTTC	CASNQDRGSYNEQFF
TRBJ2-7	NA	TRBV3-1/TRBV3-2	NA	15	TGTGCCAGCAGCCAAGATCGGAGCAGGGGCGGGGAGCAGTACTTC	CASSQDRSRGGEQYF
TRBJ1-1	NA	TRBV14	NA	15	TGTGCCAGCAGCTCTTTCGACAGATTGAACACTGAAGCTTTCTTT	CASSSFDRLNTEAFF
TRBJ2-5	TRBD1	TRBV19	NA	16	TGTGCCAGTAGTATAGGTACAGGGGCTGAGATTGAGACCCAGTACTTC	CASSIGTGAEIETQYF
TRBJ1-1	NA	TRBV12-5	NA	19	TGTGCTAGTGGTTTGGTACTTGTGGCTTGGGAGAGGCGAGGTGCTGAAGCTTTCTTT	CASGLVLVAWERRGAEAFF
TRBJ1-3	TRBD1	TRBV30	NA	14	TGTGCCTGGAGGTTAGGGGGCAGTGGAAACACCATATATTTT	CAWRLGGSGNTIYF
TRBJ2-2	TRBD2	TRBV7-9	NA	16	TGTGCCAGCAGCCCTTCGGGGGGAGGCATCACCGGGGAGCTGTTTTTT	CASSPSGGGITGELFF
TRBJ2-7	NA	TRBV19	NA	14	TGTGCCAGTAGTAACCAGCGGAGCTCCTACGAGCAGTACTTC	CASSNQRSSYEQYF
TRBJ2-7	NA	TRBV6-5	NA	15	TGTGCCAGCAGCAAAAAAGACAGGAACTCCTACGAGCAGTACTTC	CASSKKDRNSYEQYF
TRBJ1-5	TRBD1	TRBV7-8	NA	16	TGTGCCAGCAGCTTAGCAAGGGGGCAGCCTAATCAGCCCCAGCATTTT	CASSLARGQPNQPQHF
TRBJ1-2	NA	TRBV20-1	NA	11	TGCAGTGCTAGACCACGGGAGGACTACACCTTC	CSARPREDYTF
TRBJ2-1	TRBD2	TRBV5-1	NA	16	TGCGCCAGCAGCTTGGCCTGGCGGGAGGCCTCCAATGAGCAGTTCTTC	CASSLAWREASNEQFF
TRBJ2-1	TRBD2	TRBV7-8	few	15	TGTGCCAGCAGCACTCTAGCGGGGGAAGACGATGAGCAGTTCTTC	CASSTLAGEDDEQFF
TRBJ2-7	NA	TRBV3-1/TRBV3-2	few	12	TGTGCCAGCAGCCAAGCCGTCTACGAGCAGTACTTC	CASSQAVYEQYF
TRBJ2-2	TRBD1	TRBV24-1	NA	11	TGTGCCACCAGTTTTGGACAGGGCAGGTTTTTT	CATSFGQGRFF
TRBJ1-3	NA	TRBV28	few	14	TGTGCCAGCACCCCTGGGGGGTTTGGAAACACCATATATTTT	CASTPGGFGNTIYF
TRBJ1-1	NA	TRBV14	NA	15	TGTGCCAGCAGCTCCTATAGGACAAAGGACACTGAAGCTTTCTTT	CASSSYRTKDTEAFF
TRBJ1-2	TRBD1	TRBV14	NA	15	TGTGCCAGCAGCCAAGTCGACAGGGGGGTAGGCGGCTACACCTTC	CASSQVDRGVGGYTF
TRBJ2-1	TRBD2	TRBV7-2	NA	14	TGTGCCAGCAGCCTTTCTAGCGGGAGGGCCCTGCAGTTCTTC	CASSLSSGRALQFF
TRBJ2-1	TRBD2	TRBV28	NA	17	TGTGCCAGCAGTATAAGACTAGCCCCTAGCTCCTACAATGAGCAGTTCTTC	CASSIRLAPSSYNEQFF